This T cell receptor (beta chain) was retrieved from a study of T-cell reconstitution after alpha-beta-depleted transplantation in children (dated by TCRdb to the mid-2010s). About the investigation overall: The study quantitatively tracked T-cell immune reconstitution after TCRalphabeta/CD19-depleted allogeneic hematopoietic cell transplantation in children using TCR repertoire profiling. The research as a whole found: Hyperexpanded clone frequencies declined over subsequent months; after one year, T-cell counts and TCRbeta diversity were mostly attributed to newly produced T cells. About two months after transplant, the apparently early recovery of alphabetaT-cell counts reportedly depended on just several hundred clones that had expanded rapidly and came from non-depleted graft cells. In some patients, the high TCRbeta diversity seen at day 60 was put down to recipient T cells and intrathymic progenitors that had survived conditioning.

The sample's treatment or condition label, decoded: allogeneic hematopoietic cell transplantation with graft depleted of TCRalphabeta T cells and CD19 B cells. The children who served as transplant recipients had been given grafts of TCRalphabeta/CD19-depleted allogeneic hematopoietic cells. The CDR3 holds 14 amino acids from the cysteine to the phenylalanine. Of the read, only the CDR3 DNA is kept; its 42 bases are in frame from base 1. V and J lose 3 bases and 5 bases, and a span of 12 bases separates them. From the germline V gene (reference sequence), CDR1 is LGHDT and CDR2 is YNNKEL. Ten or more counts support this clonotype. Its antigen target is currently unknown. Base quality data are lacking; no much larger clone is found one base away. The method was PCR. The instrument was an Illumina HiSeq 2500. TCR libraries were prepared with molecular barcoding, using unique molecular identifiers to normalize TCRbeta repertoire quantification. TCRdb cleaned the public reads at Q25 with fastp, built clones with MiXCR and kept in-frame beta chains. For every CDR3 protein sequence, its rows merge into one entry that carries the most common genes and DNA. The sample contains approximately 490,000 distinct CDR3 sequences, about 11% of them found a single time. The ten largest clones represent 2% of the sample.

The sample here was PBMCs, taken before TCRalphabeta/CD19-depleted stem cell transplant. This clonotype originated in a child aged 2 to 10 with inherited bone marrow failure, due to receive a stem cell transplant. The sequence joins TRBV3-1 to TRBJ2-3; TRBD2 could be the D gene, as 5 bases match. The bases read TGTGCCAGCAGCCAGAGGTCGAGCGGAGATACGCAGTATTTT. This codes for CASSQRSSGDTQYF.